A single sample is the source of the 5 T cell receptor beta chains below, sequenced in a study of blood T cell repertoires in COVID-19. The repertoire was sequenced with immunoSEQ multiplex PCR; TCRdb's copy has only in-frame clones and lacks some. The profile shows a few hundred thousand clones, roughly nine tenths of them singletons. Sequences were obtained from PBMCs or T cells enriched from blood (not recorded which). Every receptor here comes from a man in his thirties or forties who had recovered from COVID-19.

This clone was observed a single time. The chain joins TRBV7-9 to TRBJ2-7; D is possibly TRBD2 (6 bases). CDR1 and CDR2 from the germline V gene are SEHNR and FQNEAQ (reference sequence). V was clipped by 1 base and J by 2 bases, with 12 bases between them. This CDR3 has 15 amino acids. DNA for the CDR3: TGTGCCAGCAGCTTAGAGGGGAGGTGGGCCTACGAGCAGTACTTC. This encodes CASSLEGRWAYEQYF. Using reference TRBV7-9 and TRBJ2-7 for the parts outside the CDR3, the full variable domain is DTGVSQNPRHKITKRGQNVTFRCDPISEHNRLYWYRQTLGQGPEFLTYFQNEAQLEKSRLLSDRFSAERPKGSFSTLEIQRTEQGDSAMYLCASSLEGRWAYEQYFGPGTRLTVT.

The gene calls are TRBV11-2 and TRBJ2-7; perhaps TRBD2 as D (6 bases). The V gene lost 0 bases and the J gene lost 5 bases, with 11 bases spanning the gap. The CDR3 totals 14 residues. CDR1 and CDR2 from the germline V gene are SGHAT and FQNNGV. CDR3 sequence: CASSLDPGVDEQYF. The CDR3 DNA sequence: TGTGCCAGCAGCTTAGATCCGGGAGTGGACGAGCAGTACTTC.

The J gene is TRBJ1-4, the V gene TRBV10-2; possible D gene TRBD1, 6 bases. Per germline, CDR1 WSHSY and CDR2 SAAADI. V gave up 2 bases and J gave up 5 bases, with 12 bases separating them. This CDR3 comprises 15 residues. The CDR3 is CASSEESGVNEKLFF. The CDR3 DNA reads as TGCGCCAGCAGTGAGGAGTCAGGGGTCAATGAAAAACTGTTTTTT.

The V and J genes are TRBV6-5 and TRBJ1-3; D is possibly TRBD1 (5 bases). Per germline, CDR1 MNHEY and CDR2 SVGAGI. The CDR3 covers 14 residues. V lost 6 bases to trimming and J lost 0 bases, with 9 bases between them. Here the CDR3 DNA reads TGTGCCAGCAGCCCAGGGTTCTCTGGAAACACCATATATTTT. Residues: CASSPGFSGNTIYF.

The rearrangement links TRBV27 to TRBJ2-1; tentative D call: TRBD2 (5 bases). Germline values: CDR1 MNHEY, CDR2 SMNVEV (reference sequence). This CDR3 spans 13 amino acids. Between the trimmed V and J ends, which lost 6 bases and 15 bases, there was a span of 21 bases. The CDR3 spells CASSPNLPDLAFF. CDR3 bases: TGTGCCAGCAGCCCCAATCTTCCGGACTTAGCGTTCTTC.